This TCR beta chain was recorded in a study of cytomegalovirus exposure and HLA in healthy donors. The J segment lost 14 bases and the V segment lost 2 bases, leaving 7 bases of the junction unmatched. Germline V CDR1 and CDR2: MDHEN, SYDVKM. The CDR3 spans 13 residues. In regard to this clone: Antigen specificity is unknown.

Points from the study as a whole: The later analysis indicated that the majority of CMV-associated TCR beta chains appeared HLA-restricted. Across donors, presence/absence analyses took sequencing depth to be roughly uniform. Earlier findings revealed that most TCR beta V segments proved productive either about 87% or about 30% of the time.

PCR amplification relied on 60 Vbeta primers (plus 13 Jbeta primers). TCRdb's copy holds only in-frame clones and misses some; the assay was immunoSEQ multiplex PCR. The sample lists about 140,000 clones, almost 85% seen once, with 1.9% in the top ten. The rearrangement uses TRBV28 and TRBJ1-1; TRBD1 matches at 11 bases. Specimen: PBMCs. This clonotype was obtained from a woman in her forties in good health and CMV-seronegative. This chain's CDR3 is CASSLTGQGARFF. The CDR3 DNA reads TGTGCCAGCAGTTTAACCGGACAGGGGGCCCGCTTCTTT.